This entry lists 13 T cell receptor beta chains sequenced from one sample in a study of T cells in Graves' hyperthyroidism and ophthalmopathy. Amplified TCR beta CDR3 regions came from RNA transcripts. The HTBI primer set served for first-round RT-PCR of the TCR CDR3. MiXCR was run by TCRdb on the multiplex PCR reads, yielding one entry per CDR3 protein. The sample holds approximately 690,000 distinct CDR3 sequences, around 13% seen once. The sequenced material came from blood. Source of these receptors: a woman aged 45-60 years with Graves' ophthalmopathy.

The sample holds many counts of this clonotype. The chain carries TRBV27 and TRBJ2-7; TRBD1 agrees at 8 bases. The CDR3 has 15 amino acids. Germline lookup yields CDR1 MNHEY and CDR2 SMNVEV (reference sequence). V lost 6 bases and J lost 2; bases outside the gene matches: 9. The CDR3 region has the DNA TGTGCCAGCAGGTTTGGACAGGGAGGTACCTACGAGCAGTACTTC. The encoded protein is CASRFGQGGTYEQYF.

The CDR3 bases are TGTGCCAGCAGTTACACGGCGGGAGCGTCCACAGATACGCAGTATTTT. It translates to CASSYTAGASTDTQYF. The chain carries TRBV6-2 or TRBV6-3 and TRBJ2-3, with 7 bases identical to TRBD2. Germline V gives CDR1 MNHEY, CDR2 SVGEGT. The V and J ends lost 2 bases and 2 bases, in that order; junction bases with no gene match: 7. This CDR3 is 16 amino acids long.

This clonotype was recorded many times. The V gene is TRBV28, the J gene TRBJ2-7; perhaps TRBD2 as D (6 bases). V was clipped by 5 bases and J by 3 bases, with 14 bases between them. This CDR3 has 14 residues. Looked up from germline, CDR1 is MDHEN and CDR2 is SYDVKM. The CDR3 is CASSLGTLNYEQYF. CDR3 nucleotides: TGTGCCAGCAGTCTCGGGACTCTAAACTACGAGCAGTACTTC. Looking up the rest from reference TRBV28 and TRBJ2-7 gives the full variable domain: DVKVTQSSRYLVKRTGEKVFLECVQDMDHENMFWYRQDPGLGLRLIYFSYDVKMKEKGDIPEGYSVSREKKERFSLILESASTNQTSMYLCASSLGTLNYEQYFGPGTRLTVT.

This chain connects TRBV20-1 to TRBJ2-2, with 7 bases lining up with TRBD1. Germline CDR1 DFQATT, CDR2 SNEGSKA (reference sequence). The CDR3 length is 15 residues. Trimming cost V 6 bases and J 2 bases; bases outside gene matches: 9. In DNA, the CDR3 is TGCAGTGCAGAGGGACAGCCATTTAACACCGGGGAGCTGTTTTTT. This encodes CSAEGQPFNTGELFF.

This clonotype has a handful of counts. The rearrangement uses TRBV4-1 and TRBJ2-1, with no clear D. The CDR3 is 15 residues long. The V gene's germline CDR1 is MGHRA and CDR2 YSYEKL. The V and J ends lost 3 bases and 5 bases respectively, with 14 bases between them. The CDR3 coding sequence is TGCGCCAGCAGCCACCTCGAAAGGCCAGACAATGAGCAGTTCTTC. It encodes CASSHLERPDNEQFF.

This clonotype was counted at least ten times. The chain employs TRBV18 and TRBJ2-3; possibly TRBD2 for D (5 bases). CDR3 size: 13 residues. Germline values: CDR1 KGHSH, CDR2 LQKENI. Trimming stripped 0 bases from V and 6 bases from J, with 7 bases between. The chain's CDR3 is CASSPPGGDTQYF. As DNA, the CDR3 is TGTGCCAGCTCACCACCTGGCGGGGATACGCAGTATTTT.

The chain combines TRBV10-3 with TRBJ2-1, with D maybe TRBD1 (5 bases). The ends were cut back, 4 bases at V and 4 bases at J, with 14 bases in the middle. The CDR3 contains 15 residues. Germline CDR1 ENHRY, CDR2 SYGVKD. The CDR3 loop is CAISGGDSLYNEQFF. The CDR3 coding sequence is TGTGCCATCAGTGGGGGCGACAGTTTATACAATGAGCAGTTCTTC.

The chain has TRBV4-3 and TRBJ2-1; 15 nucleotides agree with TRBD2. J gave up 9 bases and V 0 bases, and 3 bases lay outside the gene matches. CDR3 length: 16 amino acids. Germline V gives CDR1 LGHNA, CDR2 YSLEER. The CDR3 protein is CASSQDWGLAGGEQFF. DNA of the CDR3: TGCGCCAGCAGCCAAGATTGGGGACTAGCGGGGGGTGAGCAGTTCTTC.

J is TRBJ1-5 and V is TRBV7-3, with a tentative D call TRBD1 (5 bases). There are 13 residues in the CDR3. Trimming removed 1 base from V and 10 bases from J, with 11 bases in between. Germline assignment: CDR1 SGHTA and CDR2 FQGTGA. In nucleotides, the CDR3 is TGTGCCAGCAGCTTAAATACAGGAAGCCCCCAGCATTTT. Its protein product is CASSLNTGSPQHF.

This clonotype was picked up many times. The chain uses TRBV11-3 and TRBJ2-7; 12 bases map to TRBD2. CDR3 length: 15 residues. After removal of 6 bases from V and 4 bases from J, the junction contained 7 bases not matched to a gene. The germline V gene encodes CDR1 SGHNT and CDR2 YENEEA. In DNA form, the CDR3 reads TGTGCCAGCAGGAGAAGACTAGCGGGAGATTACGAGCAGTACTTC. Translating gives CASRRRLAGDYEQYF.

This clonotype was found many times. The V and J genes are TRBV6-2 or TRBV6-3 and TRBJ2-2; 14 bases agree with TRBD2. Germline V gives CDR1 MNHEY, CDR2 SVGEGT. With V trimmed by 9 bases and J by 5 bases, 8 bases remained unmatched. The CDR3 is 16 residues long. CDR3 in DNA: TGTGCCAGTCGATTGGGACTAGCGGGAGAAACCGGGGAGCTGTTTTTT. It specifies CASRLGLAGETGELFF.

This clonotype appeared many times. The CDR3: CASSPVSGSNTEAFF. The DNA for the CDR3 is TGTGCCAGCTCACCTGTCTCGGGATCGAACACTGAAGCTTTCTTT. The chain uses TRBV18 and TRBJ1-1; D not certain. V was clipped by 3 bases and J by 1 base, with 12 bases between them. This CDR3 is 15 amino acids long. Germline values: CDR1 KGHSH, CDR2 LQKENI.

This clonotype was seen ten or more times. The DNA for the CDR3 is TGTGCCAGCAGTGGGTCCACCTCCTACGAGCAGTACTTC. This sequence encodes CASSGSTSYEQYF. The chain couples TRBV12-3 or TRBV12-4 to TRBJ2-7, with D unresolved. V was cut by 5 bases and J by 0 bases, with 8 bases left in between. The CDR3 contains 13 residues.